This T cell receptor (beta chain) derives from a study of T cells in tumors after PD-1 blockade. Findings and limits, study-wide: Expanded exhausted CD8+ clones after therapy were mostly novel clonotypes.

Germline V gene data show CDR1 as GTSNPN and CDR2 as SVGIG (reference sequence). Deletions cut 0 bases from V and 3 bases from J, with 26 bases between. This CDR3 contains 19 residues. Here immunoSEQ multiplex PCR was the method, and the copy in TCRdb shows in-frame clones only, minus some. This sample carries approximately 2,000 clones, just under 75% of them seen once, and the ten largest clones take around 13%. Time point of the sample: second of two pre-therapy site-matched biopsies about 2 months apart. Comments on this clone: The antigen is not known.

Sample: tumor tissue, taken before anti-PD-1 treatment. This rearrangement joins TRBV30 to TRBJ2-5, with D possibly TRBD2 on 7 matching bases. The receptor was isolated from a human donor with basal cell carcinoma. The CDR3 loop is CAWSVFATTSGGWEETQYF. DNA for the CDR3: TGTGCCTGGAGTGTATTTGCAACGACTTCGGGGGGCTGGGAAGAGACCCAGTACTTC. The variable domain in full, completed from reference TRBV30 and TRBJ2-5, reads SQTIHQWPATLVQPVGSPLSLECTVEGTSNPNLYWYRQAAGRGLQLLFYSVGIGQISSEVPQNLSASRPQDRQFILSSKKLLLSDSGFYLCAWSVFATTSGGWEETQYFGPGTRLLVL.